Listed here are 22 T cell receptor beta chains from one sample, sequenced in a study of shared clonotypes between healthy human individuals. Libraries were prepared by immunoSEQ multiplex PCR; TCRdb keeps only in-frame clonotypes and omits some of them. The sample has 550,000 to 700,000 clones; about 80% are singletons. Sequenced material: memory CD4+ T cells sorted from blood. Stated subset: CD45RA-negative fraction. Every receptor here comes from a woman aged 25-40 years in good health.

V and J are TRBV6-6 and TRBJ1-1, with D possibly matching TRBD1 (5 bases). The CDR3 is 14 amino acids. V lost 7 bases and J 1 base, leaving 13 bases between the germline ends. From germline, CDR1 is MNHNY and CDR2 SVGAGI (reference sequence). The CDR3, as DNA: TGTGCCAGCACCCTAGGGACGGGGAACACTGAAGCTTTCTTT. This gives the protein CASTLGTGNTEAFF.

This clone has more than one count but fewer than ten. This CDR3 is also generated by other DNA sequences in the sample. V is TRBV11-3 and J is TRBJ2-3, with D perhaps matching TRBD1 (6 bases). CDR1 is SGHNT and CDR2 is YENEEA in the germline V gene. The CDR3 has 16 amino acids. V was trimmed by 5 bases and J by 0 bases, leaving 15 bases between them. The CDR3 region has the DNA TGTGCCAGCAGCCTTTCAGGGGCGGCTAGCACAGATACGCAGTATTTT. Protein: CASSLSGAASTDTQYF.

In regard to this clone: Other DNA sequences in this sample translate to the same CDR3. The gene calls are TRBV20-1 and TRBJ2-7; D remains unclear. The ends were cut back, 3 bases at V and 4 bases at J, with 7 bases in the middle. The CDR3 length is 11 residues. The germline V gene has CDR1 DFQATT and CDR2 SNEGSKA (reference sequence). The CDR3 coding sequence is TGCAGTGCTAGCGCAACGTACGAGCAGTACTTC. Its protein is CSASATYEQYF.

The chain has TRBV11-2 and TRBJ1-1, with D unclear. This CDR3 is built from 14 residues. Between the trimmed V and J ends, which lost 5 bases and 1 base, there was a span of 11 bases. The germline V gene encodes CDR1 SGHAT and CDR2 FQNNGV. The CDR3 sequence: CASSRRGRNTEAFF. DNA for the CDR3: TGTGCCAGCAGCCGCCGAGGGAGGAACACTGAAGCTTTCTTT.

This clone turned up a few times. Different DNA sequences within this sample yield the same CDR3. The gene calls are TRBV19 and TRBJ1-4; D gene ambiguous. Germline V gives CDR1 LNHDA, CDR2 SQIVND (reference sequence). V dropped 6 bases and J dropped 0 bases, with 5 bases sitting between them. The CDR3 covers 13 residues. CDR3: CASSSATNEKLFF. CDR3 in DNA: TGTGCCAGTAGCTCCGCAACTAATGAAAAACTGTTTTTT.

The chain's CDR3 is CASSPSTGRSGNTIYF. The CDR3 DNA is TGCGCCAGCAGCCCATCGACAGGGCGGTCTGGAAACACCATATATTTT. The chain employs TRBV5-1 and TRBJ1-3, with 7 bases fitting TRBD1. Per the germline V gene, CDR1 is SGHRS and CDR2 is YFSETQ. The CDR3 has 16 amino acids. V dropped 4 bases and J dropped 1; count of bases not matched to a gene: 8.

This chain connects TRBV2 to TRBJ2-5; no firm D call. CDR3 length: 14 amino acids. The germline gives CDR1 SNHLY, CDR2 FYNNEI. V was cut by 0 bases and J by 9 bases, with 14 bases left in between. The CDR3 spells CASSEALQTAAQYF. The CDR3 DNA reads as TGTGCCAGCAGTGAAGCTCTCCAGACCGCGGCCCAGTACTTC.

Details on this clone: A far larger clone is only one base removed, so a read error is likely. J is TRBJ1-1 and V is TRBV28; D gene unclear. There are 15 residues in the CDR3. CDR1 is MDHEN and CDR2 is SYDVKM in the germline V gene. The CDR3 is CVSSRVGQVHTEAFF. Written as DNA, the CDR3 is TGTGTCAGCAGCCGAGTCGGGCAGGTACACACTGAAGCTTTCTTT.

The CDR3 loop reads CACKAGGSYNEQFF. The DNA of the CDR3 is TGTGCCTGTAAAGCGGGAGGGTCCTACAATGAGCAGTTCTTC. This chain links TRBV30 with TRBJ2-1, with 10 bases identical to TRBD2. V was clipped by 6 bases and J by 1 base; unmatched bases: 3. CDR3 length equals 14 residues. The germline V gene encodes CDR1 GTSNPN and CDR2 SVGIG (reference sequence).

The V call is TRBV28, the J call TRBJ2-7; D not resolved. The CDR3 extends over 15 amino acids. The germline gives CDR1 MDHEN, CDR2 SYDVKM. The V end was cut by 3 bases, the J end by 0 bases, with 12 bases between. The CDR3 DNA sequence: TGTGCCAGCAGTTTCCCCCAAGGGAACTCCTACGAGCAGTACTTC. Encoded protein: CASSFPQGNSYEQYF.

The rearrangement uses TRBV18 and TRBJ2-3; D possibly corresponds to TRBD1 (6 bases). The germline V and J ends were trimmed by 5 bases and 4 bases, with 16 bases remaining between them. There are 15 residues in the CDR3. Germline V CDR1 and CDR2: KGHSH, LQKENI. This chain's CDR3 is CASSSLPGGADTQYF. DNA for the CDR3: TGTGCCAGCTCATCGCTGCCTGGGGGCGCAGATACGCAGTATTTT.

In this sample, this clone turned up a few times. The chain couples TRBV27 to TRBJ2-5, with D hard to call. This CDR3 spans 13 amino acids. CDR1 MNHEY and CDR2 SMNVEV come from the germline V gene (reference sequence). V lost 2 bases and J lost 4, with 8 bases in between. The CDR3 loop is CASSLNLGETQYF. DNA for the CDR3: TGTGCCAGCAGTTTAAATTTGGGAGAGACCCAGTACTTC.

The J gene is TRBJ2-7, the V gene TRBV19; D is uncertain. Germline V CDR1 and CDR2: LNHDA, SQIVND (reference sequence). Trimming took off 6 bases at V and 3 bases at J, with 6 bases between the two ends. There are 11 residues in the CDR3. CDR3 residues: CASSYGYEQYF. In nucleotides, the CDR3 is TGTGCCAGTAGCTACGGCTACGAGCAGTACTTC.

This chain joins TRBV10-3 and TRBJ2-7; TRBD2 agrees at 10 bases. Germline values: CDR1 ENHRY, CDR2 SYGVKD. Trimming at V came to 3 bases and at J to 3 bases, leaving 5 bases not matched to a gene. The CDR3 has 15 residues. The CDR3 DNA sequence: TGTGCCATCAGTGAAGGACTAGCGGAGAACTACGAGCAGTACTTC. Translating gives CAISEGLAENYEQYF.

The chain uses TRBV28 and TRBJ2-7; unclear D gene. V was pared by 2 bases and J by 2 bases, with 7 bases between. This CDR3 comprises 13 residues. CDR1 MDHEN and CDR2 SYDVKM come from the germline V gene. CDR3 residues: CASSLPAPYEQYF. The CDR3 DNA follows: TGTGCCAGCAGTTTACCCGCACCCTACGAGCAGTACTTC.

The J gene is TRBJ2-1, the V gene TRBV27; D is undetermined. V dropped 6 bases and J dropped 7 bases, with 7 bases sitting between them. The CDR3 has 11 residues. The germline CDR1 and CDR2 sequences are MNHEY and SMNVEV (reference sequence). CDR3 protein: CASRSGNEQFF. CDR3 coding DNA: TGTGCCAGCAGATCAGGTAATGAGCAGTTCTTC.

J is TRBJ2-7 and V is TRBV7-2; D is perhaps TRBD2 (5 bases). Trimming left V 1 base short and J 5 bases short, with 15 bases between. Germline V gene lookup returns CDR1 SGHTA and CDR2 FQGNSA. CDR3 length equals 15 residues. DNA for the CDR3: TGTGCCAGCAGCTTAGAGGCTAGCCTGGAGAACGAGCAGTACTTC. Translating gives CASSLEASLENEQYF.

This clone was observed at least ten times. This rearrangement joins TRBV2 to TRBJ1-4; 10 positions match TRBD1. Germline V gives CDR1 SNHLY, CDR2 FYNNEI. The CDR3 covers 15 residues. V was clipped by 8 bases and J by 7 bases; unmatched bases: 10. CDR3 in DNA: TGTGCCAGCGGGAAAGACAGGGGGCTGGTTGAAAAACTGTTTTTT. It translates to CASGKDRGLVEKLFF.

CDR3 in amino acids: CASSNSGARARWAFF. CDR3 DNA sequence: TGTGCCAGCAGTAACTCAGGGGCCCGGGCTCGTTGGGCTTTCTTT. This sequence joins TRBV28 and TRBJ1-1; possible D gene TRBD1, 6 bases. CDR1 and CDR2 from the germline V gene are MDHEN and SYDVKM. Trimming left V 5 bases short and J 11 bases short, with 24 bases between. The CDR3 is 15 amino acids.

A remark on this clone: A junction end diverges from the germline sequence, so it may reflect a read error. In DNA, the CDR3 is TGTGCCAGCAGTATGGGGTCTGGGGCTCGTAATCAGCCCCAGCATTTT. Translation: CASSMGSGARNQPQHF. The chain has TRBV19 and TRBJ1-5; D perhaps matches TRBD1 (5 bases). Germline CDR1 is LNHDA and CDR2 is SQIVND (reference sequence). The CDR3 totals 16 residues.

This clone was seen just once. The chain combines TRBV28 with TRBJ2-1; D perhaps matches TRBD2 (5 bases). Trimming left V 1 base short and J 4 bases short, with 8 bases between. The CDR3 is 14 amino acids. Per the germline V gene, CDR1 is MDHEN and CDR2 is SYDVKM. This CDR3 is CASSLFGVYNEQFF. The CDR3 DNA sequence: TGTGCCAGCAGTTTATTCGGGGTGTACAATGAGCAGTTCTTC.

The chain links TRBV18 to TRBJ2-3; TRBD2 agrees at 8 bases. This CDR3 spans 14 amino acids. Germline V lookup: CDR1 KGHSH, CDR2 LQKENI. V lost 0 bases to trimming and J lost 5 bases; unmatched junction nucleotides: 1. The CDR3 is CASSPPSGGDTQYF. The DNA of the CDR3 is TGTGCCAGCTCACCACCGAGCGGGGGAGATACGCAGTATTTT.